A selection of T cell receptor beta chains follows, all from one sample in a study of blood T cell repertoires in COVID-19. TCRdb keeps only in-frame clones here, not all; method: immunoSEQ multiplex PCR. The profile shows approximately 75,000 clones, around nine tenths of them singletons. Sample: peripheral blood. These receptors all stem from a man older than 75 with COVID-19, enrolled during active disease. Both conserved end residues are part of each CDR3. Each record gives: V gene, J gene, clone size, D gene, CDR3 DNA, CDR3 protein. The D gene is left open where the match is weak. Clone size is not always given. Where it is, it says once, few, many or a class for expanded clones.

TRBV19	TRBJ1-1	-	TRBD1	TGTGCCAGTAGTAAGCGAGGAGGGACAGGGAACACTGAAGCTTTCTTT	CASSKRGGTGNTEAFF
TRBV10-3	TRBJ2-7	-	TRBD1	TGTGCCATCAGGCCTCACAGGGACAGGGACTACGAGCAGTACTTC	CAIRPHRDRDYEQYF
TRBV5-4	TRBJ2-5	-	-	TGTGCCAGCAGCCCATCTGGGGCCCGCCAAGAGACCCAGTACTTC	CASSPSGARQETQYF
TRBV5-1	TRBJ1-4	-	-	TGCGCCAGCAGCTTGGAGTTTGAAGGGGGTAATGAAAAACTGTTTTTT	CASSLEFEGGNEKLFF
TRBV2	TRBJ1-5	few	-	TGTGCCAGCAGCGAGGGCTTCTTTAGCAATCAGCCCCAGCATTTT	CASSEGFFSNQPQHF
TRBV4-3	TRBJ1-1	-	-	TGCGCCAGCAGCCAAGATTGGAGGAACACTGAAGCTTTCTTT	CASSQDWRNTEAFF
TRBV6-2/TRBV6-3	TRBJ2-7	-	-	TGTGCCAGCAGTTACGCCAGGGGTCCCTACGAGCAGTACTTC	CASSYARGPYEQYF
TRBV7-9	TRBJ2-1	-	TRBD2	TGTGCCAGCACCGAGGCCAGCGGGGCCTACAATGAGCAGTTCTTC	CASTEASGAYNEQFF
TRBV24-1	TRBJ1-6	-	-	TGTGCCACCAGTGATTCGGGACATTATAATTCACCCCTCCACTTT	CATSDSGHYNSPLHF
TRBV7-3	TRBJ1-4	-	TRBD1	TGTGCCAGCGGGACAGGGGGTTCGGTTAATGAAAAACTGTTTTTT	CASGTGGSVNEKLFF
TRBV6-5	TRBJ1-2	-	TRBD1	TGTGCCAGCAGTCCTAAAGGGGGCGCAGCCGGCTACACCTTC	CASSPKGGAAGYTF
TRBV4-1	TRBJ2-2	-	-	TGCGCCAGCAGTCTAGCGAACACCGGGGAGCTGTTTTTT	CASSLANTGELFF
TRBV18	TRBJ2-7	-	TRBD1	TGTGCCAGCTCATCCGGGACAGGGGGCGGCGTGCAGTACTTC	CASSSGTGGGVQYF
TRBV5-6	TRBJ1-2	-	-	TGTGCCAGCAGCTTGGACAGATACTATGGCTACACCTTC	CASSLDRYYGYTF
TRBV4-2	TRBJ2-2	-	TRBD2	TGTGCCAGCAGCCGGCCTCGGGGTAGCGGGGCAAAGAACACCGGGGAGCTGTTTTTT	CASSRPRGSGAKNTGELFF
TRBV29-1	TRBJ1-2	-	-	TGCAGCGTTGAAGAACAGGGCTATGGCTACACCTTC	CSVEEQGYGYTF
TRBV11-3	TRBJ1-6	-	-	TGTGCCAGCAGATCCACAGAGAATTCACCCCTCCACTTT	CASRSTENSPLHF
TRBV27	TRBJ1-4	-	TRBD1	TGTGCCAGCAGTTTAAGGTACAGGGGGGAAAAACTGTTTTTT	CASSLRYRGEKLFF
TRBV6-5	TRBJ2-3	once	-	TGTGCCAGCTCCCTGTGGGGACAACCCACAGATACGCAGTATTTT	CASSLWGQPTDTQYF
TRBV5-5	TRBJ2-7	-	TRBD1	TGTGCCAGCAGCTTGGGTCCCGGGACAGGGTTCTACGAGCAGTACTTC	CASSLGPGTGFYEQYF
TRBV6-5	TRBJ1-4	-	TRBD1	TGTGCCAGCAGTCCTTGGGACAGGGATGAAAAACTGTTTTTT	CASSPWDRDEKLFF
TRBV5-1	TRBJ1-5	-	-	TGCGCCAGCAGCTTGCGCGGGGATGATCAGCCCCAGCATTTT	CASSLRGDDQPQHF
TRBV25-1	TRBJ1-2	-	-	TGTGCCAGCAGTGAATGGGGAGGGGACGGCTACACCTTC	CASSEWGGDGYTF
TRBV5-1	TRBJ1-1	-	-	TGCGCCAGCAGCTTGGCGGGGAGGGGGGTCACTGAAGCTTTCTTT	CASSLAGRGVTEAFF
TRBV4-1	TRBJ1-5	-	-	TGCGCCAGCAGCCCTGGACCGGAGAGCGGGCACTATCAGCCCCAGCATTTT	CASSPGPESGHYQPQHF
TRBV19	TRBJ1-5	-	-	TGTGCCAGTAGAGGGACAAATAGCAATCAGCCCCAGCATTTT	CASRGTNSNQPQHF
TRBV10-3	TRBJ1-4	-	-	TGTGCCATCAGTGAGAGGGGGGGACGTGAAAAACTGTTTTTT	CAISERGGREKLFF
TRBV11-2	TRBJ2-3	-	TRBD2	TGTGCCAGCAGCCTAAACCTAGCGGGGGGAGATACGCAGTATTTT	CASSLNLAGGDTQYF
TRBV7-3	TRBJ2-3	-	-	TGTGCCAGCAGCGACCCAGGGGAAACAGATACGCAGTATTTT	CASSDPGETDTQYF
TRBV7-2	TRBJ2-5	-	TRBD2	TGTGCCAGCAGCTTATGGGCGGGGGGAGGAGAGACCCAGTACTTC	CASSLWAGGGETQYF
TRBV28	TRBJ1-1	-	-	TGTGCCAGCAGTGTACCCGGTCTTCGCACTGAAGCTTTCTTT	CASSVPGLRTEAFF
TRBV18	TRBJ2-2	-	-	TGTGCCAGCTCACCACCGTCCAGGCCCACCGGGGAGCTGTTTTTT	CASSPPSRPTGELFF
TRBV18	TRBJ1-1	-	TRBD1	TGTGCCAGCTCACCAGGCAGGGGGGTCCCGGGCACTGAAGCTTTCTTT	CASSPGRGVPGTEAFF
TRBV5-1	TRBJ1-4	-	-	TGCGCCAGCAGACGTGGGAGTTCGAATGAAAAACTGTTTTTT	CASRRGSSNEKLFF
TRBV7-9	TRBJ1-5	-	TRBD1	TGTGCCAGCAGCTCCGCTACCGGCAGGGGGGATCAGCCCCAGCATTTT	CASSSATGRGDQPQHF
TRBV5-4	TRBJ2-2	-	-	TGTGCCAGCAGCTTGGTTTCAGGTTATACCGGGGAGCTGTTTTTT	CASSLVSGYTGELFF